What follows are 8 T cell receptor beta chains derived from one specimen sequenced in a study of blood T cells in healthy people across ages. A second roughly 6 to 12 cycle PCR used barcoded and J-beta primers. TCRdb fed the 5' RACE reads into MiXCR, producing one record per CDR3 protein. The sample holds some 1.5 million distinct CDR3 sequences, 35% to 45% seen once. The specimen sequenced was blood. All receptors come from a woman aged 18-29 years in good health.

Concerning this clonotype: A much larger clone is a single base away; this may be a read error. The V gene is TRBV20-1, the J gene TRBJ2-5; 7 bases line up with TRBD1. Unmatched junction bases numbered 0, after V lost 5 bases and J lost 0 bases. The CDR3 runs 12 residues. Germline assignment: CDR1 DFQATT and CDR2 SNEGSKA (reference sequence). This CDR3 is CSAGTDQETQYF. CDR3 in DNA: TGCAGTGCTGGGACAGACCAAGAGACCCAGTACTTC.

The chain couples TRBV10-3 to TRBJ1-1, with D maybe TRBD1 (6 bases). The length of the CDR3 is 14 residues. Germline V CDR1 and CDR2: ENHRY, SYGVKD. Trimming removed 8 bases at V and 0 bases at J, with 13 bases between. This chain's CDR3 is CAIGTGKMNTEAFF. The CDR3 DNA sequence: TGTGCCATCGGCACAGGGAAGATGAACACTGAAGCTTTCTTT.

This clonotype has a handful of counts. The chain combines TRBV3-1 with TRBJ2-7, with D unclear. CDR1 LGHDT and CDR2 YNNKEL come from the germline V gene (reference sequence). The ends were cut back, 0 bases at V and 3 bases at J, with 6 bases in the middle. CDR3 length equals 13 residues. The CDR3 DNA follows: TGTGCCAGCAGCCAAGATGTTCGCTACGAGCAGTACTTC. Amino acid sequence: CASSQDVRYEQYF.

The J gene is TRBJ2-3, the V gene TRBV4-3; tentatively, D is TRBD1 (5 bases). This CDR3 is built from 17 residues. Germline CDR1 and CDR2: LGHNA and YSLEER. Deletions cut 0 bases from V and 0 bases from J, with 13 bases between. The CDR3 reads CASSQDPKGLSTDTQYF. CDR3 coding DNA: TGCGCCAGCAGCCAAGATCCGAAGGGGCTTAGCACAGATACGCAGTATTTT.

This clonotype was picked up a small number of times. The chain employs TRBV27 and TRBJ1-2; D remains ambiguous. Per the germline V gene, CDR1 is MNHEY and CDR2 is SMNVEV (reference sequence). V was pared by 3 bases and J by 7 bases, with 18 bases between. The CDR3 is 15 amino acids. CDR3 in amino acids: CASSFPEPGGGGYTF. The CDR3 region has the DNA TGTGCCAGCAGTTTTCCAGAACCAGGAGGCGGTGGCTACACCTTC.

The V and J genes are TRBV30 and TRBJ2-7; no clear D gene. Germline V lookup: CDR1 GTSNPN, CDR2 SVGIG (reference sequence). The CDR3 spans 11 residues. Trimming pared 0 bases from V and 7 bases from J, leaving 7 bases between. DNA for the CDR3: TGTGCCTGGAGTGTACTACGGGAGCAGTACTTC. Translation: CAWSVLREQYF.

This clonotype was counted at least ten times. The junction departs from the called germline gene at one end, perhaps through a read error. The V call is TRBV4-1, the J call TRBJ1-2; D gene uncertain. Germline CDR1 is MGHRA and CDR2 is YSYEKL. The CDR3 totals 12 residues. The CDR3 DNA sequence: TGTGCCAGCAGTCAGGACGGTGGAGGCTACACCTTC. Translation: CASSQDGGGYTF.

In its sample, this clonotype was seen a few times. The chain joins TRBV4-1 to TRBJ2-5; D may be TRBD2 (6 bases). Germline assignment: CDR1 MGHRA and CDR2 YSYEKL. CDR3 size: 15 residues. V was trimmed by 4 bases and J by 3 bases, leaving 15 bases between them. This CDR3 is CASSRQTGGEETQYF. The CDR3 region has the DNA TGCGCCAGCAGCCGCCAAACCGGGGGAGAAGAGACCCAGTACTTC.